This T cell receptor (beta chain) comes out of a study of early T cells in non-severe SARS-CoV-2 infection. Germline V lookup: CDR1 SGHDT, CDR2 YYEEEE. This CDR3 region has 16 residues. This clonotype has ten or more counts. A read error may produce the germline difference seen at one junction end. Attachment of unique molecular identifiers was made to individual cDNA molecules. TCRdb recomputed calls from the 5' RACE reads with MiXCR, one row per CDR3 protein. The sample consists of about 81,000 distinct CDR3 sequences, 5% to 6.5% of them appearing once. Sequences were obtained from whole blood. This sequence was found in an adult who was a healthcare worker with PCR-confirmed SARS-CoV-2 infection or an uninfected control (not recorded which). This rearrangement joins TRBV5-6 to TRBJ1-4; D gene unclear. The CDR3 protein is CASSLNGRATKEKLFF. The CDR3 coding sequence is TGTGCCAGCAGCTTGAATGGAAGGGCGACTAAGGAAAAACTGTTTTTT. Based on the CDR3 plus reference TRBV5-6 and TRBJ1-4, the full variable domain is DAGVTQSPTHLIKTRGQQVTLRCSPKSGHDTVSWYQQALGQGPQFIFQYYEEEERQRGNFPDRFSGHQFPNYSSELNVNALLLGDSALYLCASSLNGRATKEKLFFGSGTQLSVL.